A single sample gave rise to the 14 T cell receptor beta chains below, sequenced in a study of regulatory T cells in long-lasting Graves disease. Library construction for TCR beta used iRepertoire HTBI primers and Arm-PCR of CDR3 regions. Each CDR3 protein gets one entry after TCRdb re-called the multiplex PCR reads with MiXCR. The table has around 400,000 distinct CDR3 sequences, approximately 16% seen once; the top ten hold roughly 7.7%. Documented time point: newly diagnosed GD, antithyroid drugs for less than 3 months. Scientists built the TCR library using RNA that was extracted from PBMCs. The sample was also linked to a second study, of T cells in Graves' hyperthyroidism and ophthalmopathy.

Specimen: peripheral blood mononuclear cells (PBMCs), collected at new diagnosis, from a patient treated with antithyroid drugs. The receptor source for this set is a woman aged 40 to 50 with Graves disease.

Regarding this clonotype: This may arise from a read error, as a much more abundant clone is one base away. The rearrangement joins TRBV11-2 to TRBJ2-2, with D possibly being TRBD2 (5 bases). The CDR3 contains 11 residues. Germline CDR1 is SGHAT and CDR2 is FQNNGV. CDR3 nucleotides: TGTGCCAGCATCCGCACCGGGGAGCCGTTTTTT. Protein product: CASIRTGEPFF.

This clonotype was detected a few times. This chain joins TRBV20-1 and TRBJ2-1, with 11 nucleotides matching TRBD1. The junction had 7 bases not matched to a gene; V was cut back by 6 bases and J by 12 bases. Per the germline V gene, CDR1 is DFQATT and CDR2 is SNEGSKA (reference sequence). The CDR3 loop spans 12 amino acids. Here the CDR3 reads CSAPTGTGGQFF. The CDR3 nucleotides are TGCAGTGCCCCTACCGGGACAGGGGGGCAGTTCTTC.

This clonotype has at least ten counts. This chain links TRBV12-3 or TRBV12-4 with TRBJ1-5, with D unresolved. CDR3 length: 15 residues. Trimming pared 3 bases from V and 7 bases from J, leaving 16 bases between. CDR3 sequence: CASSFGVPDLQPQHF. For the CDR3, the DNA is TGTGCCAGCAGTTTTGGGGTTCCCGATTTGCAGCCCCAGCATTTT.

The J gene is TRBJ2-7, the V gene TRBV5-1; tentatively, D is TRBD1 (6 bases). The CDR3 loop spans 17 amino acids. Per the germline V gene, CDR1 is SGHRS and CDR2 is YFSETQ. Between the trimmed V and J ends, which lost 4 bases and 3 bases, there was a span of 23 bases. For the CDR3, the DNA is TGCGCCAGCAGCCGGGACAAAGGAAGGTCGGCGTTCTACGAGCAGTACTTC. Protein product: CASSRDKGRSAFYEQYF.

This clonotype was observed many times. The chain couples TRBV30 to TRBJ2-3; D tentatively fits TRBD1 or TRBD2 (5 bases each). The V end lost 4 bases, the J end lost 6 bases, and 14 bases lay between the germline ends. This CDR3 contains 13 residues. CDR1 GTSNPN and CDR2 SVGIG come from the germline V gene (reference sequence). The CDR3 spells CAWNRDGGDTQYF. The CDR3, as DNA: TGTGCCTGGAACCGGGACGGTGGGGATACGCAGTATTTT.

This clonotype was observed many times. The CDR3 DNA follows: TGTGCCAGCAGCCAGAGGATGGGCCTTCGGGCAGATACGCAGTATTTT. Amino acid sequence: CASSQRMGLRADTQYF. The chain carries TRBV14 and TRBJ2-3; no clear D gene. CDR3 length: 16 residues. Trimming removed 3 bases from V and 4 bases from J, with 17 bases in between. Germline CDR1 SGHDN, CDR2 FVKESK.

A word on this clonotype: Given a much more abundant clone one base away, this may be a read error. The gene calls are TRBV6-2 or TRBV6-3 and TRBJ2-1; 13 positions agree with TRBD2. This CDR3 contains 19 residues. With 7 bases clipped from V and 2 bases from J, the junction kept 14 bases outside the gene matches. CDR1 is MNHEY and CDR2 is SVGEGT in the germline V gene. For the CDR3, the DNA is TGTGCCAGCACCAAGCAGGGACTAGCGGGATCTTGCACCTACAATGAGCAGTTCTTC. This codes for CASTKQGLAGSCTYNEQFF.

The V call is TRBV19, the J call TRBJ1-5, with TRBD1 as a possible D gene (6 bases). V was cut by 4 bases and J by 1 base, with 11 bases left in between. The germline V gene encodes CDR1 LNHDA and CDR2 SQIVND (reference sequence). This CDR3 is built from 15 residues. In DNA form, the CDR3 reads TGTGCCAGTAGTAACCCGCAGGGGAGCAATCAGCCCCAGCATTTT. Protein: CASSNPQGSNQPQHF.

This clonotype has ten or more counts. The chain couples TRBV9 to TRBJ2-3; no clear D. Germline V gene lookup returns CDR1 SGDLS and CDR2 YYNGEE. V lost 4 bases, J lost 0 bases, and 15 bases lay in between. This CDR3 has 16 residues. CDR3: CASSPPSGYSTDTQYF. The CDR3 DNA is TGTGCCAGCAGCCCCCCGTCCGGTTACAGCACAGATACGCAGTATTTT. Full variable domain (rest looked up from reference TRBV9 and TRBJ2-3): DSGVTQTPKHLITATGQRVTLRCSPRSGDLSVYWYQQSLDQGLQFLIQYYNGEERAKGNILERFSAQQFPDLHSELNLSSLELGDSALYFCASSPPSGYSTDTQYFGPGTRLTVL.

This clonotype was recorded a few times. The J gene is TRBJ1-5, the V gene TRBV9; D gene uncertain. This CDR3 is built from 13 residues. CDR1 is SGDLS, CDR2 YYNGEE, per germline. V was shortened by 0 bases and J by 4 bases, with 5 bases between the two germline ends. In nucleotides, the CDR3 is TGTGCCAGCAGCGTAGGGGATAATCAGCCCCAGCATTTT. As protein: CASSVGDNQPQHF.

This clonotype was detected only a few times. The chain has TRBV5-1 and TRBJ2-1; 7 bases are a match to TRBD2. The end of the DNA is better explained by TRBJ2-5, so the J call may be wrong. The CDR3 runs to 15 residues. The germline V gene has CDR1 SGHRS and CDR2 YFSETQ. As DNA, the CDR3 is TGCGCCAGTAAAATAGGGGCGGGAGCGCGTGAGACCCAGTACTTC. Translation: CASKIGAGARETQYF.

In its sample, this clonotype was seen a few times. V gene TRBV18 combines with J gene TRBJ2-2, with no clear D. V lost 6 bases to trimming and J lost 0 bases, with 11 bases between them. The CDR3 is 15 residues long. The germline gives CDR1 KGHSH, CDR2 LQKENI. CDR3 amino acids: CASSSERTNTGELFF. In DNA form, the CDR3 reads TGTGCCAGCTCCTCGGAACGGACGAACACCGGGGAGCTGTTTTTT.

As to this clonotype: Since a much larger clone is just one base distant, this may be a read error. V is TRBV7-9 and J is TRBJ2-5; D gene ambiguous. The ends were cut back, 8 bases at V and 7 bases at J, with 14 bases in the middle. Germline V gene sequence: CDR1 SEHNR, CDR2 FQNEAQ (reference sequence). The CDR3 has 12 amino acids. Written as DNA, the CDR3 is TGTGCCAGCGGCCAAACCGACGGGACCCAGTACTTC. Residues: CASGQTDGTQYF.

V usage is TRBV15 and J usage is TRBJ2-5, with D hard to call. Trimming pared 4 bases from V and 2 bases from J, leaving 11 bases between. The CDR3 has 14 amino acids. Germline V gene data show CDR1 as LNHNV and CDR2 as YYDKDF (reference sequence). The CDR3 here is CATSTTHEQETQYF. The CDR3, as DNA: TGTGCCACCAGCACCACGCACGAACAAGAGACCCAGTACTTC.